Detailed here is one T cell receptor beta chain. Antigen unknown. Researchers ran the PCR with 60 Vbeta and 13 Jbeta primers. TCRdb keeps only in-frame clones here, not all; method: immunoSEQ multiplex PCR. This table holds about 110,000 clones, 81% found once. The CDR3 runs to 13 residues. The germline CDR1 and CDR2 sequences are SGHTA and FQGNSA. J gave up 3 bases and V 5 bases, and 4 bases lay outside the gene matches. The sample originates from a study of cytomegalovirus exposure and HLA in healthy donors. Study observations and caveats: Common viral pathogens seemed to be connected with several of the most significant clusters, according to a later analysis. Investigators reported 150 to 200 TCR beta chains as tied to cytomegalovirus. Earlier findings revealed that most TCR beta V segments proved productive either about 87% or about 30% of the time.

The sequencing sample was made of PBMCs. The chain combines TRBV7-2 with TRBJ2-7; TRBD1 matches 7 bases. The clonotype was recovered from a woman aged 25 to 45 in good health and CMV-seronegative. CDR3 protein: CASSQRTGYEQYF. As DNA, the CDR3 is TGTGCCAGCAGCCAAAGGACAGGCTACGAGCAGTACTTC.